These 30 T cell receptor beta chains were all obtained from the same sample, sequenced in a study of T cell responses to AZD1222 COVID-19 vaccine. Assay used: immunoSEQ multiplex PCR; TCRdb lists only in-frame clones, some missing. The table has about 82,000 clones, about 90% seen once; the top ten hold 4.5% to 6%. Material: peripheral blood, obtained on day 0 of AZD1222 vaccination. The origin of the receptors is an adult in good health.

The chain recombines TRBV6-2 or TRBV6-3 with TRBJ1-5, with D possibly TRBD1 on 5 matching bases. The V end was cut by 0 bases, the J end by 0 bases, with 18 bases between. The CDR3 loop spans 19 amino acids. Germline V gives CDR1 MNHEY, CDR2 SVGEGT. The CDR3 sequence is CASSYSTVPKSYSNQPQHF. In DNA, the CDR3 is TGTGCCAGCAGTTACTCGACAGTCCCCAAATCTTATAGCAATCAGCCCCAGCATTTT.

J is TRBJ1-4 and V is TRBV2; 9 bases match TRBD1. V was pared by 6 bases and J by 0 bases, with 2 bases of the junction left unmatched. This CDR3 region has 15 residues. In germline, CDR1 is SNHLY, CDR2 FYNNEI. CDR3 coding DNA: TGTGCCAGCAGGCGACAGGGGGCAACTAATGAAAAACTGTTTTTT. It is translated as CASRRQGATNEKLFF.

This chain uses TRBV5-1 with TRBJ2-3, with TRBD2 matching 15 bases. Trimming at V came to 4 bases and at J to 4 bases, leaving 1 base not matched to a gene. The CDR3 contains 15 residues. The germline CDR1 and CDR2 sequences are SGHRS and YFSETQ. The CDR3 DNA follows: TGCGCCAGCAGCGGACTAGCGGGGGGGCCAGATACGCAGTATTTT. It codes for CASSGLAGGPDTQYF.

This chain uses TRBV15 with TRBJ1-3; D unclear. This CDR3 region has 15 residues. Per the germline V gene, CDR1 is LNHNV and CDR2 is YYDKDF (reference sequence). Trimming took off 8 bases at V and 0 bases at J, with 14 bases between the two ends. CDR3 sequence reads: CATSEKGSSGNTIYF. In nucleotides, the CDR3 is TGTGCCACCTCAGAAAAGGGATCCTCTGGAAACACCATATATTTT.

This clone was counted only a few times. The J gene is TRBJ1-2, the V gene TRBV27, with 9 bases identical to TRBD1. The CDR3 contains 15 residues. J lost 5 bases, V lost 7 bases, and 11 bases had no gene match. Germline loops: CDR1 MNHEY, CDR2 SMNVEV (reference sequence). The CDR3 spells CASTRSGTGFYGYTF. The CDR3 bases are TGTGCCAGCACCCGGTCCGGGACAGGGTTTTATGGCTACACCTTC.

The chain carries TRBV7-2 and TRBJ2-3; 12 bases agree with TRBD2. The length of the CDR3 is 18 residues. V lost 5 bases to trimming and J lost 2 bases; unmatched junction nucleotides: 11. The germline CDR1 and CDR2 sequences are SGHTA and FQGNSA. The CDR3 region has the DNA TGTGCCAGCAGCCCGAACGGACTAGCGGGGACCCCCACAGATACGCAGTATTTT. Protein product: CASSPNGLAGTPTDTQYF. Supplemented by reference TRBV7-2 and TRBJ2-3, the full variable domain reads GAGVSQSPSNKVTEKGKDVELRCDPISGHTALYWYRQSLGQGLEFLIYFQGNSAPDKSGLPSDRFSAERTGGSVSTLTIQRTQQEDSAVYLCASSPNGLAGTPTDTQYFGPGTRLTVL.

The V and J genes are TRBV19 and TRBJ1-3; D gene ambiguous. V lost 3 bases and J lost 0, with 15 bases in between. This CDR3 is built from 17 residues. Per the germline V gene, CDR1 is LNHDA and CDR2 is SQIVND (reference sequence). The DNA for the CDR3 is TGTGCCAGTAGTATGAGGGTCCTCACCTCCTCTGGAAACACCATATATTTT. This codes for CASSMRVLTSSGNTIYF.

V usage is TRBV3-1 (or the pseudogene TRBV3-2) and J usage is TRBJ2-3, with D possibly matching TRBD2 (5 bases). CDR1 LGHDT and CDR2 YNNKEL come from the germline V gene (reference sequence). Deletions cut 1 base from V and 5 bases from J, with 10 bases between. The CDR3 has 14 amino acids. The CDR3 reads CASSQGESLDTQYF. The CDR3 bases are TGTGCCAGCAGCCAAGGGGAGTCCTTAGATACGCAGTATTTT.

The chain's CDR3 is CASSLVGWAEAFF. The CDR3 coding sequence is TGTGCCAGCAGCCTTGTCGGGTGGGCTGAAGCTTTCTTT. The J gene is TRBJ1-1, the V gene TRBV5-5, with D unresolved. V was shortened by 4 bases and J by 6 bases, with 13 bases between the two germline ends. The CDR3 has 13 residues. Germline V gives CDR1 SGHKS, CDR2 YYEKEE (reference sequence).

The chain recombines TRBV30 with TRBJ2-3; D uncertain. The CDR3 has 11 amino acids. From germline, CDR1 is GTSNPN and CDR2 SVGIG (reference sequence). The V gene lost 2 bases and the J gene lost 6 bases, with 6 bases spanning the gap. The CDR3 coding sequence is TGTGCCTGGAGTCCCCGTGATACGCAGTATTTT. Its protein is CAWSPRDTQYF. The full variable domain, completed using reference TRBV30 and TRBJ2-3, is SQTIHQWPATLVQPVGSPLSLECTVEGTSNPNLYWYRQAAGRGLQLLFYSVGIGQISSEVPQNLSASRPQDRQFILSSKKLLLSDSGFYLCAWSPRDTQYFGPGTRLTVL.

The rearrangement links TRBV13 to TRBJ2-7; TRBD2 aligns across 8 bases. The CDR3 has 18 amino acids. Losses at the gene ends were 3 bases for V and 2 bases for J; bases not matched to a gene: 15. Germline lookup yields CDR1 PRHDT and CDR2 FYEKMQ (reference sequence). CDR3 in amino acids: CASSFGATGTRDTYEQYF. CDR3 nucleotides: TGTGCCAGCAGCTTCGGTGCTACCGGGACTAGGGACACCTACGAGCAGTACTTC.

The chain is built from TRBV29-1 and TRBJ1-2, with 8 bases fitting TRBD1. The CDR3 consists of 16 residues. Germline V gives CDR1 SQVTM, CDR2 ANQGSEA. J was trimmed by 4 bases and V by 5 bases; bases with no gene match: 15. The CDR3 nucleotides read TGCAGCGTTTATTTCGGGGTGGGACAGGTGTTCTATGGCTACACCTTC. This sequence encodes CSVYFGVGQVFYGYTF.

This sequence joins TRBV9 and TRBJ2-1; tentatively, D is TRBD1 or TRBD2 (5 bases each). The germline gives CDR1 SGDLS, CDR2 YYNGEE. The CDR3 runs to 16 residues. The V gene lost 2 bases and the J gene lost 6 bases, with 18 bases spanning the gap. The CDR3 nucleotides read TGTGCCAGCAGCGTGGGCCGGGACCTTCTCGGCAATGAGCAGTTCTTC. Translated, it gives CASSVGRDLLGNEQFF.

The chain combines TRBV7-9 with TRBJ1-1; unclear D gene. CDR1 is SEHNR and CDR2 is FQNEAQ in the germline V gene (reference sequence). The CDR3 spans 14 residues. Trimming cost V 5 bases and J 8 bases, with 18 bases left between them. CDR3 nucleotide sequence: TGTGCCAGCAGCCCCAATACCCCGGGCTCGGAAGCTTTCTTT. Amino acids: CASSPNTPGSEAFF.

Points on this clone: It may be a read error: a sequence one base away is much more abundant. The chain combines TRBV28 with TRBJ1-1; TRBD1 agrees at 7 bases. Looked up from germline, CDR1 is MDHEN and CDR2 is SYDVKM. CDR3 length: 13 amino acids. The V segment lost 6 bases and the J segment 7 bases; nucleotides outside the gene matches: 8. The CDR3 coding sequence is TGTGCCAGCAGCCGAGACAGGGTCATTGAAGCTTTCTTT. Its protein product is CASSRDRVIEAFF.

Regarding this clone: Other DNA sequences from this sample encode an identical CDR3 as well. V and J are TRBV6-6 and TRBJ1-2, with 8 bases matching TRBD1. The CDR3 totals 14 residues. After removal of 4 bases from V and 4 bases from J, the junction contained 5 bases not matched to a gene. Per the germline V gene, CDR1 is MNHNY and CDR2 is SVGAGI (reference sequence). CDR3 sequence reads: CASSSTGQAYGYTF. The DNA for the CDR3 is TGTGCCAGCAGTTCGACGGGACAGGCCTATGGCTACACCTTC.

The chain uses TRBV6-2 or TRBV6-3 and TRBJ2-7, with 9 positions matching TRBD1. The CDR3 is made up of 14 amino acids. Per the germline V gene, CDR1 is MNHEY and CDR2 is SVGEGT. The junction had 9 bases not matched to a gene; V was cut back by 6 bases and J by 6 bases. CDR3 amino acids: CASSEQGAVGEQYF. The CDR3 region has the DNA TGTGCCAGCAGCGAACAGGGGGCGGTCGGCGAGCAGTACTTC.

In regard to this clone: The same CDR3 also results from other DNA sequences found in this sample. V and J are TRBV9 and TRBJ2-1; 8 nucleotides align to TRBD2. With V trimmed by 2 bases and J by 4 bases, 5 bases remained unmatched. The CDR3 extends over 15 amino acids. Germline V gene data show CDR1 as SGDLS and CDR2 as YYNGEE. CDR3 in amino acids: CASSVGGGTYNEQFF. In DNA, the CDR3 is TGTGCCAGCAGCGTTGGCGGGGGGACTTACAATGAGCAGTTCTTC.

The rearrangement links TRBV5-1 to TRBJ1-4, with TRBD1 identical over 9 bases. The CDR3 sequence is 15 residues long. Unmatched junction bases numbered 4, after V lost 2 bases and J lost 5 bases. CDR1 is SGHRS and CDR2 is YFSETQ in the germline V gene. This chain's CDR3 is CASSFLTGGNEKLFF. The CDR3 nucleotides are TGCGCCAGCAGCTTCTTGACAGGGGGAAATGAAAAACTGTTTTTT.

V usage is TRBV6-5 and J usage is TRBJ1-2, with D unclear. V was shortened by 5 bases and J by 1 base, with 11 bases between the two germline ends. This CDR3 is built from 14 residues. CDR1 and CDR2 from the germline V gene are MNHEY and SVGAGI. CDR3 region: CASSRRNRNYGYTF. The CDR3 nucleotides read TGTGCCAGCAGTAGGAGGAACCGTAACTATGGCTACACCTTC.

This clone was detected once. V is TRBV7-3 and J is TRBJ1-1; no clear D. V was pared by 4 bases and J by 3 bases, with 15 bases between. CDR1 SGHTA and CDR2 FQGTGA come from the germline V gene. The CDR3 extends over 15 amino acids. The DNA of the CDR3 is TGTGCCAGCAGCTCCCCGACGGGAACCCACACTGAAGCTTTCTTT. Translated, it gives CASSSPTGTHTEAFF.

The count of this clone is one. The V call is TRBV21-1, the J call TRBJ1-2. TRBV21-1 is listed as a pseudogene. This CDR3 spans 13 amino acids. This CDR3 reads CASPIGRSYGYTF. The CDR3 DNA reads as TGTGCCAGCCCCATTGGGAGGTCCTATGGCTACACCTTC.

This clone was counted a single time. The chain has TRBV5-5 and TRBJ2-5; TRBD1 agrees at 8 bases. V trimming: 4 bases; J trimming: 2 bases; junction bases outside the gene matches: 7. The CDR3 is made up of 15 amino acids. Germline CDR1 reads SGHKS; CDR2 reads YYEKEE (reference sequence). This CDR3 is CASSGTGLQQETQYF. DNA of the CDR3: TGTGCCAGCAGCGGGACAGGCCTTCAACAAGAGACCCAGTACTTC.

A single count supports this clone. The CDR3 loop reads CASSQDHEGTDEKLFF. In nucleotides, the CDR3 is TGCGCCAGCAGCCAAGATCATGAGGGGACGGATGAAAAACTGTTTTTT. This chain connects TRBV4-1 to TRBJ1-4; the D gene is possibly TRBD1 (5 bases). Per the germline V gene, CDR1 is MGHRA and CDR2 is YSYEKL. This CDR3 comprises 16 residues. Trimming removed 0 bases at V and 6 bases at J, with 14 bases between.

This sequence joins TRBV6-4 and TRBJ2-6; D gene unclear. CDR1 and CDR2 from the germline V gene are MRHNA and SNTAGT. The CDR3 totals 15 residues. The V end was cut by 6 bases, the J end by 4 bases, with 13 bases between. The CDR3 region has the DNA TGTGCCAGCAGCCAGGACGTAGCCGGGGCCAACGTCCTGACTTTC. Amino acids: CASSQDVAGANVLTF.

V and J are TRBV28 and TRBJ1-2, with a tentative D call TRBD1 (5 bases). Germline V gene sequence: CDR1 MDHEN, CDR2 SYDVKM. V gave up 6 bases and J gave up 8 bases, with 19 bases separating them. The CDR3 is 14 residues long. The CDR3 spells CASSVGGASWGYTF. CDR3 in DNA: TGTGCCAGCAGCGTTGGAGGGGCAAGCTGGGGCTACACCTTC.

The chain employs TRBV29-1 and TRBJ1-2; D is unresolved. The length of the CDR3 is 12 residues. Trimming took 8 bases from V and 5 from J, leaving 15 bases between them. Per germline, CDR1 SQVTM and CDR2 ANQGSEA. The DNA for the CDR3 is TGCAGCTCTAAGGACGGATCTTATGGCTACACCTTC. Its translation is CSSKDGSYGYTF.

The gene calls are TRBV6-5 and TRBJ1-2, with a tentative D call TRBD1 (5 bases). The V gene's germline CDR1 is MNHEY and CDR2 SVGAGI. The CDR3 covers 11 residues. The ends were cut back, 6 bases at V and 6 bases at J, with 8 bases in the middle. The CDR3 region has the DNA TGTGCCAGCAGGACAGTGGATGGCTACACCTTC. This sequence encodes CASRTVDGYTF.

The chain uses TRBV6-5 and TRBJ2-2; TRBD2 might be the D (6 bases). The CDR3 contains 15 residues. Germline V gene lookup returns CDR1 MNHEY and CDR2 SVGAGI. Trimming removed 1 base at V and 1 base at J, with 7 bases between. The CDR3 DNA follows: TGTGCCAGCAGTTACTTGCGGGGGAACACCGGGGAGCTGTTTTTT. It codes for CASSYLRGNTGELFF.

This chain connects TRBV7-9 to TRBJ1-1; TRBD1 agrees at 7 bases. The CDR3 totals 15 residues. V shed 5 bases and J 3 bases; nucleotides not matched to a gene: 9. Germline V gene lookup returns CDR1 SEHNR and CDR2 FQNEAQ (reference sequence). The CDR3 spells CASSPRQGGDTEAFF. DNA for the CDR3: TGTGCCAGCAGCCCACGACAGGGAGGGGACACTGAAGCTTTCTTT.